The clone carrying this TCR beta chain was counted a few times. Its specificity is not known. These data belong to a study of Graves' ophthalmopathy and Graves' hyperthyroidism. Study results and caveats: Predictions made by the model for ophthalmopathy progression reached 65% to 71% sensitivity and less than 80% specificity. Most thyroid clonotypes expanded beyond 0.001 frequency were also found in blood.

The authors amplified TCR beta CDR3 regions, and they did so from RNA transcripts for repertoire sequencing. First-round RT-PCR with HTBI primers preceded a second-round multiplex PCR. TCRdb reprocessed the multiplex PCR reads via MiXCR and lists one record per CDR3 protein. Among around 1.1 million distinct CDR3 sequences listed, about 36% were seen once. The origin of this receptor is an adult man with Graves' hyperthyroidism. Sequencing was carried out using peripheral blood or thyroid tissue (not recorded which).

CDR3 bases: TGTGCCAGCAGTTCCACAGGGGAAGATACGCAGTATTTT. This translates into CASSSTGEDTQYF. The V call is TRBV7-6, the J call TRBJ2-3; TRBD1 matches at 7 bases. The V and J ends lost 6 bases and 5 bases, in that order; junction bases with no gene match: 5. The germline V gene has CDR1 SGHVS and CDR2 FNYEAQ. CDR3 length equals 13 residues.